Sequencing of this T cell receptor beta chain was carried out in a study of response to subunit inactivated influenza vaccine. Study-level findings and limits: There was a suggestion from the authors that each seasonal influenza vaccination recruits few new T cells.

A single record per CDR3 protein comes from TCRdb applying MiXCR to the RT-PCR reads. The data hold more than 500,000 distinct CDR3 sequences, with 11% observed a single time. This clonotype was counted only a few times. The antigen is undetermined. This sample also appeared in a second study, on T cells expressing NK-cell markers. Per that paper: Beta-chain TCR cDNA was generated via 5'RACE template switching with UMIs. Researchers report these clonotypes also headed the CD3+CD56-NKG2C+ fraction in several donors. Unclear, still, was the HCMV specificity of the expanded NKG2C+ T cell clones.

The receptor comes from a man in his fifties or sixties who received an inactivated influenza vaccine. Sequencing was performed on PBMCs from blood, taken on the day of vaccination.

This chain's CDR3 is CSVVRDRSSGELFF. CDR3 DNA: TGCAGCGTGGTCCGGGACAGGTCAAGCGGGGAGCTGTTTTTT. The V call is TRBV29-1, the J call TRBJ2-2, with 8 bases aligning to TRBD1. The CDR3 has 14 residues. V gave up 6 bases and J gave up 7 bases; unmatched junction bases: 10. In germline, CDR1 is SQVTM, CDR2 ANQGSEA.